Listed here is a single T cell receptor beta chain. Its matching antigen is unknown. PCR amplification relied on 60 Vbeta primers (plus 13 Jbeta primers). Original processing notes: Per a later analysis, the number of unique TCR beta chains was some 80 million, of which 9 million to 14 million were shared. Here immunoSEQ multiplex PCR was the method, and the copy in TCRdb shows in-frame clones only, minus some. V and J calls plus clone size are reproduced from that table; the DNA served to infer D and trimming. This sample has 200,000 to 250,000 clones, with approximately 80% found just once. This specimen belongs to a study of cytomegalovirus exposure and HLA in healthy donors. Across the study: There were fewer than 130 million unique TCR beta sequences, drawn from 200 million or so T cells, in an earlier analysis. Findings and caveats of the study: It was taken for granted in presence/absence analyses that sequencing depth across donors was roughly uniform. Across donors, most TCRs were seen rarely, yet some public ones were widespread.

CDR1 is MNHEY, CDR2 SVGAGI, per germline. The CDR3 length is 15 residues. Sequenced input: PBMCs. The V gene is TRBV6-5, the J gene TRBJ1-3, with TRBD2 identical over 9 bases. The tail of the sequence fits TRBJ2-2 better, so the J call may be wrong. This clonotype was obtained from a girl aged 2-9 years in good health and CMV-seronegative. CDR3 in DNA: TGTGCCAGCAGGATTAGCGGGAGTAGCACCGGGGAGCTGTTTTTT. The encoded protein is CASRISGSSTGELFF.